Described below is a single T cell receptor (beta chain) sequence and its context. The data stem from a study of blood T cell repertoires in COVID-19. Looking at the study overall: The samples span acute and convalescent COVID-19 from the United States, Italy and Spain.

V lost 5 bases to trimming and J lost 3 bases; unmatched junction nucleotides: 5. The germline V gene encodes CDR1 PRHDT and CDR2 FYEKMQ (reference sequence). This CDR3 is 16 amino acids long. The data were produced by immunoSEQ multiplex PCR, yet TCRdb's version contains in-frame clones alone and is incomplete. The table shows 140,000 to 150,000 clones, with roughly nine tenths occurring only once. The origin of this receptor is a human donor in a cohort sampled during active COVID-19. Sequencing was performed on peripheral blood. The chain links TRBV13 to TRBJ2-2, with 11 bases aligning to TRBD2. CDR3 bases: TGTGCCAGCAGCCCAATAGCGGGGGGGCACACCGGGGAGCTGTTTTTT. Translation gives CASSPIAGGHTGELFF.